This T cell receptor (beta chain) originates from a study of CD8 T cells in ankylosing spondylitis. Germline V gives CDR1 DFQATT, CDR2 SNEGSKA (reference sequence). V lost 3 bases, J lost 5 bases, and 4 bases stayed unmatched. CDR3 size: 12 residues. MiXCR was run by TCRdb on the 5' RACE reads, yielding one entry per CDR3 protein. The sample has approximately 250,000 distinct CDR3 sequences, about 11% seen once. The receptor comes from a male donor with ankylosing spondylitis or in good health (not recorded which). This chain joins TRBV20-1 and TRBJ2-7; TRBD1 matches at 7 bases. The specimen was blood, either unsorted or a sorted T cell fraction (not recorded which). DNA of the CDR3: TGCAGTGCTAGCGACAGGGCTCACGAGCAGTACTTC. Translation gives CSASDRAHEQYF.